This T cell receptor beta chain was sequenced during a study of shared clonotypes between healthy human individuals. Notes on this clone: Antigen unknown. Additional DNA sequences in this sample encode the identical CDR3.

General study points: Memory subsets had estimated richness that was generally smaller than that of naive subsets.

Profiling relied on immunoSEQ multiplex PCR, and the TCRdb table lists in-frame clones only, not all of them. Among 2 million to 2.5 million clones listed, 85% to 95% were seen once. The germline V gene encodes CDR1 SQVTM and CDR2 ANQGSEA. The CDR3 spans 14 residues. The trim removed 7 bases at V and 2 bases at J, leaving 4 bases unmatched. This TCR was recovered from a man aged 18 to 30 in good health. Some clones in this sample may be carry-over from other donors' samples. Sequenced input: naive CD4+ T cells from PBMCs. Subset defined: CD45RA+ positively selected. V usage is TRBV29-1 and J usage is TRBJ2-1, with 11 bases aligning to TRBD2. The CDR3 DNA is TGCAGCGCCTTAGCGGGAGGGACCTACAATGAGCAGTTCTTC. Amino acid sequence: CSALAGGTYNEQFF.